Listed here are 31 T cell receptor beta chains from one sample, sequenced in a study of regulatory T cells in long-lasting Graves disease. Time point denoted: persistent/refractory GD, antithyroid drugs over 5 years with positive TRAb. PBMC RNA was the source of the TCR library. Assembly of TCR beta libraries relied on iRepertoire HTBI primers together with Arm-PCR of CDR3 regions. TCRdb called the multiplex PCR reads again in MiXCR, with one record for every CDR3 protein. The sample records about 470,000 distinct CDR3 sequences, around 21% being singletons. The sequencing here drew on peripheral blood mononuclear cells (PBMCs), taken when the disease was refractory, from a patient treated with antithyroid drugs. Receptors originate from a female donor with Graves disease.

The gene calls are TRBV12-3 or TRBV12-4 and TRBJ1-1; D is uncertain. The CDR3 is 13 residues long. Trimming removed 4 bases from V and 4 bases from J, with 10 bases in between. The CDR3 spells CASSSLTSTEAFF. As DNA, the CDR3 is TGTGCCAGCAGTTCCCTTACGAGCACTGAAGCTTTCTTT.

The chain joins TRBV29-1 to TRBJ2-7; D possibly matches TRBD1 or TRBD2 (5 bases each). Deletions cut 2 bases from V and 5 bases from J, with 16 bases between. Germline CDR1 and CDR2: SQVTM and ANQGSEA. This CDR3 comprises 14 residues. The CDR3 sequence is CSVERDVGTNEQYF. The CDR3 DNA reads TGCAGCGTTGAAAGGGACGTAGGTACCAACGAGCAGTACTTC.

This clonotype was counted many times. The CDR3: CASSTVGETQYF. Here the CDR3 DNA reads TGTGCCAGCAGCACGGTCGGGGAGACCCAGTACTTC. The rearrangement links TRBV9 to TRBJ2-5; the D is unclear. Germline V gene data show CDR1 as SGDLS and CDR2 as YYNGEE. The CDR3 has 12 residues. Between the trimmed V and J ends, which lost 4 bases and 5 bases, there was a span of 9 bases.

The chain joins TRBV28 to TRBJ2-2, with no clear D. V lost 9 bases and J lost 7, with 9 bases in between. Germline-derived CDR1 and CDR2 are MDHEN and SYDVKM. The CDR3 contains 11 residues. The CDR3 nucleotides are TGTGCCAGTAAGACCGGCGGGGAGCTGTTTTTT. This codes for CASKTGGELFF.

This clonotype has a handful of counts. V is TRBV29-1 and J is TRBJ1-5; TRBD1 matches 10 bases. This CDR3 has 13 amino acids. Germline CDR1 SQVTM, CDR2 ANQGSEA. Trimming took 6 bases from V and 6 from J; bases not matched to a gene: 5. CDR3 sequence reads: CSVLTGGRQPQHF. DNA for the CDR3: TGCAGCGTCTTGACAGGGGGCCGTCAGCCCCAGCATTTT.

Ten or more counts support this clonotype. The V gene is TRBV24-1, the J gene TRBJ2-2; 7 nucleotides line up with TRBD1. V trimming: 7 bases; J trimming: 3 bases; junction bases outside the gene matches: 4. Germline values: CDR1 KGHDR, CDR2 SFDVKD. The CDR3 runs 14 residues. This CDR3 is CATRRTGYTGELFF. CDR3 DNA: TGTGCCACCAGGAGGACAGGATACACCGGGGAGCTGTTTTTT.

The V call is TRBV7-8, the J call TRBJ2-1; TRBD2 agrees at 11 bases. Per the germline V gene, CDR1 is SGHVS and CDR2 is FQNEAQ. Trimming took 1 base from V and 10 from J; bases not matched to a gene: 9. The CDR3 is made up of 16 amino acids. The CDR3 here is CASSLGGGTSGTEQFF. Here the CDR3 DNA reads TGTGCCAGCAGCTTAGGGGGGGGGACTAGCGGAACGGAGCAGTTCTTC. The full variable domain, its missing parts supplied by reference TRBV7-8 and TRBJ2-1, is GAGVSQSPRYKVAKRGQDVALRCDPISGHVSLFWYQQALGQGPEFLTYFQNEAQLDKSGLPSDRFFAERPEGSVSTLKIQRTQQEDSAVYLCASSLGGGTSGTEQFFGPGTRLTVL.

This clonotype appeared many times. V usage is TRBV27 and J usage is TRBJ1-1, with D unresolved. V dropped 3 bases and J dropped 1 base, with 9 bases sitting between them. The CDR3 is 14 amino acids. Germline values: CDR1 MNHEY, CDR2 SMNVEV (reference sequence). The chain's CDR3 is CASSLVEGNTEAFF. The CDR3 nucleotides are TGTGCCAGCAGTTTGGTGGAGGGGAACACTGAAGCTTTCTTT.

The rearrangement joins TRBV7-2 to TRBJ1-5, with a weak D call TRBD1 (6 bases). The V gene's germline CDR1 is SGHTA and CDR2 FQGNSA. Trimming cost V 2 bases and J 3 bases, with 11 bases left between them. The CDR3 covers 15 residues. The CDR3 DNA is TGTGCCAGCAGCTTAAGAGGACAGCTCAATCAGCCCCAGCATTTT. It translates to CASSLRGQLNQPQHF. Looking up the rest from reference TRBV7-2 and TRBJ1-5 gives the full variable domain: GAGVSQSPSNKVTEKGKDVELRCDPISGHTALYWYRQSLGQGLEFLIYFQGNSAPDKSGLPSDRFSAERTGGSVSTLTIQRTQQEDSAVYLCASSLRGQLNQPQHFGDGTRLSIL.

The table lists this clonotype with many counts. The rearrangement links TRBV2 to TRBJ1-5, with D tentatively TRBD1 (5 bases). V was shortened by 1 base and J by 7 bases, with 17 bases between the two germline ends. The germline gives CDR1 SNHLY, CDR2 FYNNEI. The CDR3 loop spans 16 amino acids. CDR3 sequence reads: CASSEGPGPNSQPQHF. CDR3 bases: TGTGCCAGCAGTGAAGGCCCAGGGCCAAACAGCCAGCCCCAGCATTTT.

This clonotype was found a few times. V is TRBV4-1 and J is TRBJ1-4; D gene unclear. V lost 1 base to trimming and J lost 3 bases, with 3 bases between them. This CDR3 has 13 amino acids. Germline-derived CDR1 and CDR2 are MGHRA and YSYEKL. CDR3 protein: CASSQGANEKLFF. CDR3 DNA sequence: TGCGCCAGCAGCCAAGGGGCTAATGAAAAACTGTTTTTT.

This clonotype was counted only a few times. The chain is built from TRBV3-1 and TRBJ2-7, with 10 bases aligning to TRBD2. The CDR3 loop spans 15 amino acids. Germline loops: CDR1 LGHDT, CDR2 YNNKEL (reference sequence). Trimming at V came to 5 bases and at J to 7 bases, leaving 11 bases not matched to a gene. This chain's CDR3 is CASSEGLAGVREQYF. In DNA form, the CDR3 reads TGTGCCAGCAGCGAAGGTCTAGCGGGAGTGAGGGAGCAGTACTTC.

This clonotype appeared many times. The rearrangement uses TRBV15 and TRBJ2-2, with D maybe TRBD2 (7 bases). The CDR3 runs to 17 residues. Trimming took off 3 bases at V and 6 bases at J, with 20 bases between the two ends. In germline, CDR1 is LNHNV, CDR2 YYDKDF (reference sequence). The CDR3 sequence: CATSSSGGGSRAGELFF. Here the CDR3 DNA reads TGTGCCACCAGCAGTTCGGGGGGCGGGTCAAGGGCCGGGGAGCTGTTTTTT.

On this clonotype: A much more abundant neighbour one base away suggests this may be a read error. The gene calls are TRBV28 and TRBJ1-4, with 9 bases that match TRBD1. V shed 6 bases and J 8 bases; nucleotides not matched to a gene: 7. CDR1 and CDR2 from the germline V gene are MDHEN and SYDVKM. The CDR3 consists of 14 residues. The CDR3 region is CASSQQGALEKLFF. CDR3 bases: TGTGCCAGCAGCCAACAGGGGGCCTTGGAAAAACTGTTTTTT.

In its sample, this clonotype was seen a few times. The rearrangement joins TRBV3-1 to TRBJ1-6, with D tentatively TRBD1 (5 bases). Germline V gene data show CDR1 as LGHDT and CDR2 as YNNKEL (reference sequence). V was pared by 1 base and J by 8 bases, with 12 bases between. CDR3 size: 15 residues. Written as DNA, the CDR3 is TGTGCCAGCAGCCAAGTCTTCGGGGGGGATTCACCCCTCCACTTT. Translated: CASSQVFGGDSPLHF.

Points on this clonotype: At one end, the junction sequence differs from germline, possibly due to a read error. The rearrangement joins TRBV7-2 to TRBJ1-5; TRBD1 aligns across 7 bases. Germline CDR1 reads SGHTA; CDR2 reads FQGNSA. The CDR3 sequence is 15 residues long. The CDR3 sequence: CASSLRDSSYQPQHF. In DNA form, the CDR3 reads TGTGCCAGCAGCTTAAGGGACAGTAGCTATCAGCCCCAGCATTTT.

This clonotype was seen ten or more times. V usage is TRBV30 and J usage is TRBJ2-7, with 7 positions matching TRBD2. After removal of 8 bases from V and 1 base from J, the junction contained 2 bases not matched to a gene. This CDR3 is 11 amino acids long. The germline CDR1 and CDR2 sequences are GTSNPN and SVGIG (reference sequence). CDR3 residues: CALRESYEQYF. The CDR3 DNA sequence: TGTGCCCTGCGGGAGTCCTACGAGCAGTACTTC.

Only a few counts were recorded for this clonotype. V and J are TRBV9 and TRBJ1-5; 7 positions match TRBD1. V trimming: 4 bases; J trimming: 4 bases; junction bases outside the gene matches: 5. Germline loops: CDR1 SGDLS, CDR2 YYNGEE. The CDR3 sequence is 14 residues long. CDR3 sequence reads: CASSPWTGNQPQHF. The CDR3 DNA reads as TGTGCCAGCAGCCCCTGGACAGGAAATCAGCCCCAGCATTTT.

This clonotype has at least ten counts. V and J are TRBV27 and TRBJ1-2; no firm D call. CDR1 and CDR2 (germline): MNHEY, SMNVEV (reference sequence). The length of the CDR3 is 13 residues. V was clipped by 6 bases and J by 4 bases, with 12 bases between them. The CDR3 region is CASSPNLIYGYTF. CDR3 sequence (DNA): TGTGCCAGCAGCCCGAATCTTATCTATGGCTACACCTTC.

J is TRBJ2-7 and V is TRBV20-1, with 8 bases aligning to TRBD1. Germline-derived CDR1 and CDR2 are DFQATT and SNEGSKA (reference sequence). This CDR3 is 11 amino acids long. V was clipped by 6 bases and J by 6 bases; unmatched bases: 4. The DNA for the CDR3 is TGCAGTGCCACTGACAGGGGCGAGCAGTACTTC. Protein sequence: CSATDRGEQYF.

The DNA of the CDR3 is TGTGCCACCAGCGGCGGGACAGCCTACAATGAGCAGTTCTTC. Protein product: CATSGGTAYNEQFF. The chain couples TRBV15 to TRBJ2-3, with D possibly being TRBD1 (7 bases). The end of the DNA aligns better with TRBJ2-1, so the J call may be wrong. Looked up from germline, CDR1 is LNHNV and CDR2 is YYDKDF (reference sequence). The CDR3 is made up of 14 amino acids.

A note on this clonotype: No conserved phenylalanine or tryptophan ends this CDR3, so it is likely a read error. The rearrangement links TRBV5-4 to TRBJ1-2, with D possibly TRBD1 on 5 matching bases. V dropped 1 base and J dropped 5 bases, with 18 bases sitting between them. This CDR3 contains 16 residues. Looked up from germline, CDR1 is SGHNT and CDR2 is YYREEE (reference sequence). In DNA, the CDR3 is TGTGCCAGCAGCTTGTCATTGACAGCTGTACCTTATGGCTACACCCTC. Amino acids: CASSLSLTAVPYGYTL.

V usage is TRBV6-1 and J usage is TRBJ2-2; D may be TRBD2 (6 bases). Trimming left V 8 bases short and J 4 bases short, with 11 bases between. This CDR3 has 13 residues. Germline V CDR1 and CDR2: MNHNS, SASEGT. The CDR3 region is CASARGGTGELFF. As DNA, the CDR3 is TGTGCCAGCGCGAGGGGAGGCACCGGGGAGCTGTTTTTT.

As regards this clonotype: A much larger clone sits a single nucleotide away, making a read error possible. The V call is TRBV6-1, the J call TRBJ1-3; D not certain. V shed 4 bases and J shed 9 bases, with 10 bases lying between them. Germline lookup yields CDR1 MNHNS and CDR2 SASEGT. CDR3 length: 12 residues. This CDR3 reads CASSGRRSTIYF. The CDR3 nucleotides are TGTGCCAGCAGTGGAAGGAGAAGCACCATATATTTT.

On this clonotype itself: A read error is possible here, since a much larger clone lies one base away. The chain is built from TRBV28 and TRBJ2-7; D is perhaps TRBD2 (5 bases). Germline CDR1 MDHEN, CDR2 SYDVKM. Trimming left V 10 bases short and J 3 bases short, with 22 bases between. The CDR3 contains 15 residues. The CDR3 reads CATTPPTTSRYEQYF. The CDR3, as DNA: TGTGCCACCACCCCCCCAACAACTAGTCGCTACGAGCAGTACTTC. The full variable domain, completed using reference TRBV28 and TRBJ2-7, is DVKVTQSSRYLVKRTGEKVFLECVQDMDHENMFWYRQDPGLGLRLIYFSYDVKMKEKGDIPEGYSVSREKKERFSLILESASTNQTSMYLCATTPPTTSRYEQYFGPGTRLTVT.

This chain joins TRBV7-9 and TRBJ1-1; D is possibly TRBD1 (5 bases). Germline V CDR1 and CDR2: SEHNR, FQNEAQ (reference sequence). The CDR3 extends over 14 amino acids. V was pared by 5 bases and J by 4 bases, with 14 bases between. In nucleotides, the CDR3 is TGTGCCAGCAGCCGAGACAGCCCTCCCACTGAAGCTTTCTTT. It translates to CASSRDSPPTEAFF.

The sample holds one count of this clonotype. This may arise from a read error, as a much more abundant clone is one base away. The chain couples TRBV12-3 or TRBV12-4 to TRBJ2-2, with D unclear. V lost 5 bases and J lost 3, with 10 bases in between. There are 14 residues in the CDR3. The CDR3 nucleotides are TGTGCCAGCAGTGAAGCGAAGGACACCGGGGAGCTGTTTTTT. Residues: CASSEAKDTGELFF.

This clonotype was recorded at least ten times. The J gene is TRBJ2-7, the V gene TRBV6-1; 12 nucleotides align to TRBD2. Germline CDR1 MNHNS, CDR2 SASEGT. V was pared by 4 bases and J by 5 bases, with 3 bases of the junction left unmatched. The CDR3 extends over 14 amino acids. The CDR3 nucleotides read TGTGCCAGCAGTGGGACTAGCGGGAACGACGAGCAGTACTTC. This sequence encodes CASSGTSGNDEQYF.

In this sample, this clonotype turned up many times. V is TRBV6-1 and J is TRBJ1-1; no reliable D call. V was trimmed by 6 bases and J by 2 bases, leaving 10 bases between them. The CDR3 extends over 13 amino acids. Germline V gene sequence: CDR1 MNHNS, CDR2 SASEGT. Written as DNA, the CDR3 is TGTGCCAGCAGCAACGACATTAACACTGAAGCTTTCTTT. It codes for CASSNDINTEAFF.

This clonotype was counted a few times. The chain is built from TRBV30 and TRBJ2-7, with 7 bases identical to TRBD1. V lost 5 bases, J lost 6 bases, and 16 bases stayed unmatched. This CDR3 spans 15 amino acids. Germline assignment: CDR1 GTSNPN and CDR2 SVGIG (reference sequence). The CDR3 region has the DNA TGTGCCTGGGAAGGGACAGCAAGAACTACGGGCGAGCAGTACTTC. It is translated as CAWEGTARTTGEQYF.

This clonotype has at least ten counts. This sequence joins TRBV2 and TRBJ1-2, with unresolved D. This CDR3 is built from 13 residues. The V and J ends lost 8 bases and 3 bases respectively, with 13 bases between them. CDR1 and CDR2 (germline): SNHLY, FYNNEI. CDR3 amino acids: CASRTLGDYGYTF. CDR3 bases: TGTGCCAGCCGTACTCTCGGGGACTATGGCTACACCTTC.